The 14 T cell receptor beta chains in this list originate from one sample, sequenced in a study of blood T cell repertoires in COVID-19. Using immunoSEQ multiplex PCR, the repertoire was profiled, and TCRdb retains in-frame clones only, with some absent. The sample holds approximately 250,000 clones; approximately 84% are singletons and the top ten take over 12%. Sequenced input: PBMCs or T cells enriched from blood (not recorded which). The receptors here all came from a man in his forties or fifties who had recovered from COVID-19.

The chain is built from TRBV7-7 and TRBJ1-3; D not certain. Trimming stripped 2 bases from V and 0 bases from J, with 8 bases between. This CDR3 is built from 15 residues. Germline V gene lookup returns CDR1 SSHAT and CDR2 FNYEAQ (reference sequence). The CDR3 sequence: CASSLSYGSGNTIYF. CDR3 nucleotide sequence: TGTGCCAGCAGCTTAAGCTACGGCTCTGGAAACACCATATATTTT.

The gene calls are TRBV7-3 and TRBJ2-1; D remains unclear. Deletions cut 6 bases from V and 5 bases from J, with 11 bases between. This CDR3 region has 13 residues. CDR1 and CDR2 from the germline V gene are SGHTA and FQGTGA. DNA for the CDR3: TGTGCCAGCAGGTCCTCGGGTCACAATGAGCAGTTCTTC. Amino acids: CASRSSGHNEQFF.

The chain is built from TRBV5-4 and TRBJ2-7; D is perhaps TRBD2 (5 bases). This CDR3 has 15 residues. Trimming removed 0 bases at V and 6 bases at J, with 16 bases between. Germline V gene lookup returns CDR1 SGHNT and CDR2 YYREEE (reference sequence). The CDR3 region has the DNA TGTGCCAGCAGCTTGGACTCGGGAATCCCCGGCGAGCAGTACTTC. It yields the protein CASSLDSGIPGEQYF.

This CDR3 reads CASSSQEAKETQYF. As DNA, the CDR3 is TGTGCCAGCAGCTCCCAGGAGGCTAAAGAGACCCAGTACTTC. V is TRBV5-4 and J is TRBJ2-5; D may be TRBD2 (5 bases). The CDR3 totals 14 residues. Trimming took 3 bases from V and 3 from J, leaving 12 bases between them. Germline assignment: CDR1 SGHNT and CDR2 YYREEE (reference sequence).

V usage is TRBV6-6 and J usage is TRBJ1-3, with D maybe TRBD1 (6 bases). The CDR3 is 16 amino acids. From germline, CDR1 is MNHNY and CDR2 SVGAGI (reference sequence). The V end was cut by 4 bases, the J end by 4 bases, with 17 bases between. CDR3 coding DNA: TGTGCCAGCAGTTTGCCACCCCAGGGGCCCGGAAACACCATATATTTT. Protein product: CASSLPPQGPGNTIYF.

Comment on this clone: Other DNA sequences in the same sample also yield this CDR3. The chain joins TRBV29-1 to TRBJ2-1; a weak D match, TRBD1 (6 bases). The CDR3 consists of 12 residues. Trimming cost V 4 bases and J 7 bases, with 11 bases left between them. Germline V gene sequence: CDR1 SQVTM, CDR2 ANQGSEA. CDR3 protein: CSVGGQGNEQFF. In DNA, the CDR3 is TGCAGCGTTGGAGGGCAGGGGAATGAGCAGTTCTTC.

As DNA, the CDR3 is TGTGCCAGCAGCCCCGGGGGGCGACCGAGCAATCAGCCCCAGCATTTT. Its translation: CASSPGGRPSNQPQHF. The chain employs TRBV27 and TRBJ1-5; the D gene is possibly TRBD1 (6 bases). The CDR3 has 16 amino acids. Trimming took 6 bases from V and 1 from J, leaving 16 bases between them. Germline assignment: CDR1 MNHEY and CDR2 SMNVEV (reference sequence).

V usage is TRBV27 and J usage is TRBJ2-1, with a weak D call TRBD1 (6 bases). The V gene lost 6 bases and the J gene lost 6 bases, with 12 bases spanning the gap. The CDR3 extends over 13 amino acids. Germline values: CDR1 MNHEY, CDR2 SMNVEV (reference sequence). CDR3 coding DNA: TGTGCCAGCAGCCCCTCCAGGGGCAATGAGCAGTTCTTC. This sequence encodes CASSPSRGNEQFF.

The rearrangement uses TRBV28 and TRBJ2-5; a weak D match, TRBD1 (5 bases). Per germline, CDR1 MDHEN and CDR2 SYDVKM. V gave up 1 base and J gave up 6 bases, with 15 bases separating them. The CDR3 runs 15 residues. The CDR3 coding sequence is TGTGCCAGCAGTTTATCCCCAGGGCGTGATAAGACCCAGTACTTC. The encoded protein is CASSLSPGRDKTQYF.

CDR3 in amino acids: CASTTALGSYEQYF. CDR3 coding DNA: TGCGCCAGCACCACGGCCCTAGGTAGCTACGAGCAGTACTTC. The chain uses TRBV5-1 and TRBJ2-7; no definite D call. V dropped 6 bases and J dropped 3 bases, with 16 bases sitting between them. The CDR3 is 14 residues long. The V gene's germline CDR1 is SGHRS and CDR2 YFSETQ.

V usage is TRBV14 and J usage is TRBJ1-1, with D hard to call. Trimming removed 4 bases from V and 4 bases from J, with 10 bases in between. The CDR3 loop spans 13 amino acids. Germline V lookup: CDR1 SGHDN, CDR2 FVKESK. The CDR3 coding sequence is TGTGCCAGCAGCCTGACCCGGGTCACTGAAGCTTTCTTT. It encodes CASSLTRVTEAFF.

This clone was seen only once. The genes are TRBV2 and TRBJ1-1, with D possibly being TRBD1 (6 bases). Between the trimmed V and J ends, which lost 6 bases and 5 bases, there was a span of 19 bases. The CDR3 extends over 15 amino acids. CDR1 is SNHLY and CDR2 is FYNNEI in the germline V gene. CDR3 coding DNA: TGTGCCAGCAGCGACCGACGGGGGGCCGGTACTGAAGCTTTCTTT. Translated, it gives CASSDRRGAGTEAFF.

The chain couples TRBV4-1 to TRBJ1-5, with 9 bases fitting TRBD1. The V gene's germline CDR1 is MGHRA and CDR2 YSYEKL. The CDR3 contains 18 residues. With V trimmed by 4 bases and J by 7 bases, 17 bases remained unmatched. CDR3 coding DNA: TGCGCCAGCAGCCCCCATTTACCGGGACAGGGCCTGGAGCAGCCCCAGCATTTT. Translating gives CASSPHLPGQGLEQPQHF.

This chain joins TRBV11-2 and TRBJ1-1; 10 bases match TRBD1. V lost 0 bases to trimming and J lost 5 bases; unmatched junction nucleotides: 6. Germline V gene sequence: CDR1 SGHAT, CDR2 FQNNGV. This CDR3 is built from 16 residues. This chain's CDR3 is CASSLDRDRGRTEAFF. The CDR3 DNA sequence: TGTGCCAGCAGCTTAGACCGGGACAGGGGTAGGACTGAAGCTTTCTTT.